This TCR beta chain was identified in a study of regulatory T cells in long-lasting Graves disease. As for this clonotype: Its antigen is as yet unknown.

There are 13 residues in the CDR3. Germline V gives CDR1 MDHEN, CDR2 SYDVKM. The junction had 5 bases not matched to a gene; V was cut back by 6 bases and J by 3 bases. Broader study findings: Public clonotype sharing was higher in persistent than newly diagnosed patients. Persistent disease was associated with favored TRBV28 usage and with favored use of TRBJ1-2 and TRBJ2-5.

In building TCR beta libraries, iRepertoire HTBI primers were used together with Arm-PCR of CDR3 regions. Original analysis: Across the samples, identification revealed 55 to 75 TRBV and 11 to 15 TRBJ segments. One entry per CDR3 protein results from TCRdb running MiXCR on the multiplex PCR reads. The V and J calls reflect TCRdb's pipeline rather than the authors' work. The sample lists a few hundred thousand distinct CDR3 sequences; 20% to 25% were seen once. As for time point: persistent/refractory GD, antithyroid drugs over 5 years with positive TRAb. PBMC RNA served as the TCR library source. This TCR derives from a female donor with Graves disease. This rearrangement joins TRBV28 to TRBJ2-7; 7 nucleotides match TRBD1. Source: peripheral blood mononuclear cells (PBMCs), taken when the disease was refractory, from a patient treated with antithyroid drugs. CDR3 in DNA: TGTGCCAGCAGGTTGACAGGGAACTACGAGCAGTACTTC. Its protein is CASRLTGNYEQYF.